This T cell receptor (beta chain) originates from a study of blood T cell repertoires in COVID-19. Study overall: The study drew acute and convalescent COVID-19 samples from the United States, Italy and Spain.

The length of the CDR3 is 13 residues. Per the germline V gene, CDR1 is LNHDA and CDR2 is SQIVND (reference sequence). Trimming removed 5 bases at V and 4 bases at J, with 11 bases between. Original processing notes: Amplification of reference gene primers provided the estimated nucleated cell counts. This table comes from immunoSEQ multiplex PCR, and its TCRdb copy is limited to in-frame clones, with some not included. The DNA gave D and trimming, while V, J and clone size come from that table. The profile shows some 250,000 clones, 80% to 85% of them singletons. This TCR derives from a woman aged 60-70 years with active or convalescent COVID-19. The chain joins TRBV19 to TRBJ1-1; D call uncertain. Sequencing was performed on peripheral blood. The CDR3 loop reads CASSQDSPTEAFF. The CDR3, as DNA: TGTGCCAGTAGTCAGGATTCCCCCACTGAAGCTTTCTTT.